Below are 15 T cell receptor beta chains sequenced from a single sample in a study of CD8 T cells in ankylosing spondylitis. The antigens for these receptors are not known. General observations from the study: Roughly 8 highly homologous variants made up a TCR beta motif, and this motif appeared characteristic of ankylosing spondylitis blood.

TCRdb analysed the 5' RACE reads with MiXCR anew, one entry per CDR3 protein. The table shows about 540,000 distinct CDR3 sequences, with roughly an eighth occurring only once. Sequencing was performed on blood, either unsorted or a sorted T cell fraction (not recorded which). These TCRs come from a male donor with ankylosing spondylitis.

This clonotype was detected many times. The J gene is TRBJ2-5, the V gene TRBV24-1; D is perhaps TRBD2 (6 bases). Germline CDR1 reads KGHDR; CDR2 reads SFDVKD. The germline V and J ends were trimmed by 5 bases and 0 bases, with 12 bases remaining between them. This CDR3 spans 15 amino acids. As DNA, the CDR3 is TGTGCCACCAGTGTCGGACTATCGTACCAAGAGACCCAGTACTTC. This codes for CATSVGLSYQETQYF.

The CDR3 coding sequence is TGTGCCAGCAGGGCCTCAGGAGTGGTCTCCTACGAGCAGTACTTC. Amino acids: CASRASGVVSYEQYF. The gene calls are TRBV3-1 and TRBJ2-7; D unresolved. The ends were cut back, 6 bases at V and 0 bases at J, with 15 bases in the middle. The germline V gene has CDR1 LGHDT and CDR2 YNNKEL (reference sequence). This CDR3 has 15 residues.

This chain joins TRBV3-1 and TRBJ2-4, with 8 bases aligning to TRBD2. CDR3 size: 19 residues. V shed 6 bases and J 0 bases; nucleotides not matched to a gene: 16. CDR1 and CDR2 (germline): LGHDT, YNNKEL (reference sequence). In DNA, the CDR3 is TGTGCCAGCAGGCCCGGTAGCGGGACGCTTGGAGGAGCCAAAAACATTCAGTACTTC. The encoded protein is CASRPGSGTLGGAKNIQYF.

This clonotype was seen more than once but under ten times. The gene calls are TRBV7-2 and TRBJ2-1; possible D gene TRBD2, 7 bases. This CDR3 is 17 amino acids long. Germline values: CDR1 SGHTA, CDR2 FQGNSA. The V end lost 7 bases, the J end lost 6 bases, and 25 bases lay between the germline ends. The CDR3 loop is CASTRGGGGRITNEQFF. The CDR3 DNA sequence: TGTGCCAGCACACGAGGGGGGGGAGGGCGAATTACCAATGAGCAGTTCTTC.

The sample holds a few counts of this clonotype. The chain joins TRBV12-3 or TRBV12-4 to TRBJ2-5; 7 bases fit TRBD2. This CDR3 region has 14 residues. J lost 5 bases, V lost 2 bases, and 5 bases had no gene match. CDR3 sequence: CASSLWGGDETQYF. The CDR3 nucleotides read TGTGCCAGCAGTTTATGGGGGGGGGACGAGACCCAGTACTTC.

This clonotype was observed a few times. This sequence joins TRBV5-1 and TRBJ2-7; possibly TRBD2 for D (6 bases). The CDR3 loop spans 17 amino acids. The germline V gene has CDR1 SGHRS and CDR2 YFSETQ. Trimming removed 4 bases from V and 2 bases from J, with 22 bases in between. The CDR3 here is CASSKYSGTEGTYEQYV. CDR3 coding DNA: TGCGCCAGCAGCAAATACTCCGGGACTGAAGGGACCTACGAGCAGTACGTC.

V gene TRBV25-1 combines with J gene TRBJ1-2, with 8 bases matching TRBD1. Trimming cost V 2 bases and J 6 bases; bases outside gene matches: 11. Germline CDR1 MGHDK, CDR2 SYGVNS. The CDR3 extends over 16 amino acids. This CDR3 reads CASSEIYPDRADGYTF. CDR3 DNA sequence: TGTGCCAGCAGTGAAATTTATCCGGACAGGGCGGATGGCTACACCTTC.

The gene calls are TRBV25-1 and TRBJ2-2; D remains ambiguous. The CDR3 runs 14 residues. V lost 1 base and J lost 4, with 7 bases in between. Germline V gene sequence: CDR1 MGHDK, CDR2 SYGVNS. For the CDR3, the DNA is TGTGCCAGCAGTGAATTTGTTGGCACCGGGGAGCTGTTTTTT. Translating gives CASSEFVGTGELFF. Looking up the rest from reference TRBV25-1 and TRBJ2-2 gives the full variable domain: EADIYQTPRYLVIGTGKKITLECSQTMGHDKMYWYQQDPGMELHLIHYSYGVNSTEKGDLSSESTVSRIRTEHFPLTLESARPSHTSQYLCASSEFVGTGELFFGEGSRLTVL.

This chain uses TRBV19 with TRBJ2-4; 9 bases align to TRBD1. V gave up 6 bases and J gave up 2 bases; unmatched junction bases: 14. There are 18 residues in the CDR3. CDR1 is LNHDA, CDR2 SQIVND, per germline (reference sequence). This CDR3 is CASRRALGQGDPKNIQYF. CDR3 coding DNA: TGTGCCAGTAGGCGGGCCCTGGGACAGGGAGACCCCAAAAACATTCAGTACTTC.

This chain joins TRBV7-2 and TRBJ2-4; TRBD2 is a possible D gene (5 bases). This CDR3 contains 14 residues. Germline CDR1 SGHTA, CDR2 FQGNSA. Trimming removed 8 bases from V and 4 bases from J, with 15 bases in between. CDR3 coding DNA: TGTGCCAGCGCGAGGGAATGGCCGAAAAACATTCAGTACTTC. Translating gives CASAREWPKNIQYF.

This clonotype has more than one count but fewer than ten. The chain uses TRBV24-1 and TRBJ2-1; 7 nucleotides match TRBD2. V lost 0 bases and J lost 1; bases outside the gene matches: 5. Germline V gene data show CDR1 as KGHDR and CDR2 as SFDVKD. The CDR3 contains 17 residues. In DNA, the CDR3 is TGTGCCACCAGTGATTTGCCTGGTAGCGGGTCCTACAATGAGCAGTTCTTC. It specifies CATSDLPGSGSYNEQFF.

The chain uses TRBV11-2 and TRBJ1-4; D gene unclear. Per germline, CDR1 SGHAT and CDR2 FQNNGV. Trimming pared 1 base from V and 5 bases from J, leaving 5 bases between. This CDR3 spans 13 amino acids. CDR3 sequence (DNA): TGTGCCAGCAGCTTAGGTCTCAATGAAAAACTGTTTTTT. Encoded protein: CASSLGLNEKLFF.

This clonotype was counted at least ten times. V usage is TRBV11-2 and J usage is TRBJ2-1; 12 positions match TRBD2. The germline V gene has CDR1 SGHAT and CDR2 FQNNGV. CDR3 length equals 16 residues. Trimming removed 4 bases from V and 6 bases from J; junction bases left unmatched: 7. CDR3 DNA: TGTGCCAGCAGCTCCCCGGGACTAGCGGGTTCCAATGAGCAGTTCTTC. As protein: CASSSPGLAGSNEQFF.

This clonotype was found a few times. The rearrangement links TRBV9 to TRBJ2-1; D possibly corresponds to TRBD1 (7 bases). There are 14 residues in the CDR3. The V and J ends lost 6 bases and 5 bases respectively, with 15 bases between them. Germline V CDR1 and CDR2: SGDLS, YYNGEE. The CDR3 protein is CASNRAGGNNEQFF. CDR3 coding DNA: TGTGCCAGCAACAGGGCAGGGGGGAACAATGAGCAGTTCTTC. Full variable domain (remainder filled in from reference TRBV9 and TRBJ2-1): DSGVTQTPKHLITATGQRVTLRCSPRSGDLSVYWYQQSLDQGLQFLIQYYNGEERAKGNILERFSAQQFPDLHSELNLSSLELGDSALYFCASNRAGGNNEQFFGPGTRLTVL.

The J gene is TRBJ2-5, the V gene TRBV6-5, with TRBD1 identical over 7 bases. J lost 7 bases, V lost 2 bases, and 7 bases had no gene match. CDR3 length equals 14 residues. The V gene's germline CDR1 is MNHEY and CDR2 SVGAGI. CDR3 nucleotides: TGTGCCAGCAGTTACCGGGACAGTCCAGGGACCCAGTACTTC. Translation: CASSYRDSPGTQYF.